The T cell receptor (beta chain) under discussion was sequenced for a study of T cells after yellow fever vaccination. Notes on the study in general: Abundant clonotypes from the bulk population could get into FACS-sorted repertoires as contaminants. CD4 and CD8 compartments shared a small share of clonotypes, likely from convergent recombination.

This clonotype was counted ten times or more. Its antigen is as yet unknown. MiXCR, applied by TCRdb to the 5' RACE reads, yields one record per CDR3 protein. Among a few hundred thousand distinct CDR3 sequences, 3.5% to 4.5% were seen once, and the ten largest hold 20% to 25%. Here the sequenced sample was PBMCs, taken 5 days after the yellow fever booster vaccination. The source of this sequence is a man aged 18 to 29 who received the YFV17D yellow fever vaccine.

CDR3 residues: CASSVSSSSYNEQFF. CDR3 nucleotides: TGTGCCAGCAGTGTCTCATCGAGCTCCTACAATGAGCAGTTCTTC. The chain couples TRBV5-4 to TRBJ2-1; the D is unclear. Trimming removed 5 bases at V and 0 bases at J, with 12 bases between. This CDR3 has 15 amino acids. The germline CDR1 and CDR2 sequences are SGHNT and YYREEE (reference sequence).